This T cell receptor (beta chain) appears in the sequencing data of a study of T cell responses to AZD1222 COVID-19 vaccine. Germline-derived CDR1 and CDR2 are MNHEY and SVGAGI. Trimming took off 3 bases at V and 6 bases at J, with 8 bases between the two ends. The CDR3 has 13 amino acids. To note about this clone: The antigen is not known.

Produced via immunoSEQ multiplex PCR; TCRdb's table is partial and in-frame only. The sample yields roughly 120,000 clones, approximately 88% seen once. The study, taken as a whole, reports: An increase in Spike-specific TCR breadth and depth was observed after two AZD1222 doses. No day 14 peak samples; only post-peak repertoires were characterized. In a largely white British group with more females than males, clonal diversity was possibly underestimated. It was only a handful of AZD1222 recipients who were seropositive at baseline.

This sequence was found in an adult in good health. The input for sequencing was peripheral blood, taken on day 0 of MenACWY control vaccination. The chain joins TRBV6-5 to TRBJ2-2; no clear D. The CDR3 DNA follows: TGTGCCAGCAGTTATGCCAGCCCCGGGGAGCTGTTTTTT. It encodes CASSYASPGELFF.